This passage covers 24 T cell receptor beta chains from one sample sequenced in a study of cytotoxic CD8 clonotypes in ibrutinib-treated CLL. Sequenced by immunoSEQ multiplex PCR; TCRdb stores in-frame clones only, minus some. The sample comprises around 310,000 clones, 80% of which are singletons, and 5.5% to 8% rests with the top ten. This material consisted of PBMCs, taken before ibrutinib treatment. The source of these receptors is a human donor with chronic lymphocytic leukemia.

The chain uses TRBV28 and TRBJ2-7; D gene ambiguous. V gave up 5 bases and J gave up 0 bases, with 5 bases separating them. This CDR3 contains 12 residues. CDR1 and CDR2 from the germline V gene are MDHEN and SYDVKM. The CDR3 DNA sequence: TGTGCCAGCAGTAGGCCCTCCTACGAGCAGTACTTC. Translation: CASSRPSYEQYF.

DNA of the CDR3: TGTGCCAGCAGCCCTGACAGGATCCCTATCTACGAGCAGTACTTC. Translating it yields CASSPDRIPIYEQYF. This chain uses TRBV11-2 with TRBJ2-7; the D gene is possibly TRBD1 (6 bases). The CDR3 runs 15 residues. From germline, CDR1 is SGHAT and CDR2 FQNNGV. The V end was cut by 5 bases, the J end by 3 bases, with 17 bases between.

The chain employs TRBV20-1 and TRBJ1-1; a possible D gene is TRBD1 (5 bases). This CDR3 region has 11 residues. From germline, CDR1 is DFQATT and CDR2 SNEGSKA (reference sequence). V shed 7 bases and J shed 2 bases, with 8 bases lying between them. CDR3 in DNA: TGCAGTGTGCAGGGTAACACTGAAGCTTTCTTT. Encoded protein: CSVQGNTEAFF.

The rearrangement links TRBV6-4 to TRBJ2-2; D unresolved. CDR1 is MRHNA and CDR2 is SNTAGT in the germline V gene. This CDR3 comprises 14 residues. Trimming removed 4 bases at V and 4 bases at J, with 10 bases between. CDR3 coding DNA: TGTGCCAGCAGTGTCGCGGAGCTCACCGGGGAGCTGTTTTTT. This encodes CASSVAELTGELFF.

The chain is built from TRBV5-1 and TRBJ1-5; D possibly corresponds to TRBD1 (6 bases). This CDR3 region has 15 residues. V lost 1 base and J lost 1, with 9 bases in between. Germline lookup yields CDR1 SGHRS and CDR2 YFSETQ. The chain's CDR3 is CASSLRGASNQPQHF. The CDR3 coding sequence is TGCGCCAGCAGCTTGCGGGGGGCGAGCAATCAGCCCCAGCATTTT.

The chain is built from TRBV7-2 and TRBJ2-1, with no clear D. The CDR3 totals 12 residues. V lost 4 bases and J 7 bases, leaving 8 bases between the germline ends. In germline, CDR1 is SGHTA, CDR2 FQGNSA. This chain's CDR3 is CASSYASNEQFF. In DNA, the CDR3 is TGTGCCAGCAGCTACGCTAGTAATGAGCAGTTCTTC.

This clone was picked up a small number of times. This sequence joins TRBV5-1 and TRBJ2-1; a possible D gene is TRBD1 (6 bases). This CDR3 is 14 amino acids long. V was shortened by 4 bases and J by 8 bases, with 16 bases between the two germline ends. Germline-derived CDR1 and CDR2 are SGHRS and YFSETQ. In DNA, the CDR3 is TGCGCCAGCAGCCAGTCTCCGTCAGGGGATGAGCAGTTCTTC. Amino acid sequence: CASSQSPSGDEQFF.

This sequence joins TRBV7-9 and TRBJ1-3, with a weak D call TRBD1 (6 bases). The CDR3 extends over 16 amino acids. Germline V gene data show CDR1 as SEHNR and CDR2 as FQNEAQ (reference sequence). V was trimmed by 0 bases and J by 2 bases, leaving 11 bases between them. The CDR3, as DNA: TGTGCCAGCAGCTTAGCTCTGGCAGGGGCTGGAAACACCATATATTTT. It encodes CASSLALAGAGNTIYF.

The DNA for the CDR3 is TGCGCCAGCAGCCAAGTAGCGACCACGGTTGCAACTAATGAAAAACTGTTTTTT. This sequence encodes CASSQVATTVATNEKLFF. The V and J genes are TRBV4-1 and TRBJ1-4; D is unresolved. The germline gives CDR1 MGHRA, CDR2 YSYEKL. V was cut by 1 base and J by 0 bases, with 15 bases left in between. The CDR3 loop spans 18 amino acids.

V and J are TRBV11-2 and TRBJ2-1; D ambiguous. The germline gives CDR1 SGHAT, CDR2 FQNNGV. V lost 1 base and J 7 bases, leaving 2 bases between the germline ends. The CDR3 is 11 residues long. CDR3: CASSLVNEQFF. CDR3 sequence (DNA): TGTGCCAGCAGCTTAGTAAATGAGCAGTTCTTC.

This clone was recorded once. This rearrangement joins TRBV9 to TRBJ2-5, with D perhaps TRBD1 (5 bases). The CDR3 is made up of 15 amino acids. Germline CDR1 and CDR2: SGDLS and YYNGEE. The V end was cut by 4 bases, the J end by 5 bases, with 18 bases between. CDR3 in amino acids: CASSPRQGFRETQYF. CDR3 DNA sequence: TGTGCCAGCAGCCCCCGCCAGGGCTTCCGGGAGACCCAGTACTTC.

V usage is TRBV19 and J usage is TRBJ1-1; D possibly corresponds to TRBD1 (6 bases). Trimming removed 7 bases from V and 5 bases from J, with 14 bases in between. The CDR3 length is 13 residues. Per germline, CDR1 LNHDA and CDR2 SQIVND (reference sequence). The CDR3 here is CASKQGLFTEAFF. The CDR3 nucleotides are TGTGCCAGTAAACAGGGTCTTTTTACTGAAGCTTTCTTT. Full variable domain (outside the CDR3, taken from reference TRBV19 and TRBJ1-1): DGGITQSPKYLFRKEGQNVTLSCEQNLNHDAMYWYRQDPGQGLRLIYYSQIVNDFQKGDIAEGYSVSREKKESFPLTVTSAQKNPTAFYLCASKQGLFTEAFFGQGTRLTVV.

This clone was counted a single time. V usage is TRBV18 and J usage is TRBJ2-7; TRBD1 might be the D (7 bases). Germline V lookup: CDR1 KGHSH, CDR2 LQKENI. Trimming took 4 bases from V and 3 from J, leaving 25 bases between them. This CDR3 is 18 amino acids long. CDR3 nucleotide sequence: TGTGCCAGCTCACAAACCAACTTCAGGGGGGAGCTGAGCTACGAGCAGTACTTC. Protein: CASSQTNFRGELSYEQYF. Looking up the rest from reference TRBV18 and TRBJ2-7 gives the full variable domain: NAGVMQNPRHLVRRRGQEARLRCSPMKGHSHVYWYRQLPEEGLKFMVYLQKENIIDESGMPKERFSAEFPKEGPSILRIQQVVRGDSAAYFCASSQTNFRGELSYEQYFGPGTRLTVT.

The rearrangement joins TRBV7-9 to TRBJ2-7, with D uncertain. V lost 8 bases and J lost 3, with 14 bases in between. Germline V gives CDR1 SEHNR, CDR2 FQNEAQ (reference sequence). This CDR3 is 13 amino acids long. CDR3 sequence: CASSAPLIYEQYF. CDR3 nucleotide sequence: TGTGCCAGCTCGGCCCCCTTAATCTACGAGCAGTACTTC.

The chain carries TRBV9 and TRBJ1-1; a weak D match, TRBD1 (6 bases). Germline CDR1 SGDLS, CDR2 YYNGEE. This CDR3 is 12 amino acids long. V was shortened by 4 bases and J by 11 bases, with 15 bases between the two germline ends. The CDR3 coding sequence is TGTGCCAGCAGCACGGGGGCCCGGAGGGCTTTCTTT. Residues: CASSTGARRAFF.

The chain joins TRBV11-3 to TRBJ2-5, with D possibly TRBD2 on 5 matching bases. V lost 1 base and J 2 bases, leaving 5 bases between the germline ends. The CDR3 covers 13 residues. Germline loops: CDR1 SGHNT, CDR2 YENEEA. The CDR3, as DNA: TGTGCCAGCAGCTTAGGACTACAAGAGACCCAGTACTTC. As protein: CASSLGLQETQYF. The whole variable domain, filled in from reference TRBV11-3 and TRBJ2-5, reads EAGVVQSPRYKIIEKKQPVAFWCNPISGHNTLYWYLQNLGQGPELLIRYENEEAVDDSQLPKDRFSAERLKGVDSTLKIQPAELGDSAVYLCASSLGLQETQYFGPGTRLLVL.

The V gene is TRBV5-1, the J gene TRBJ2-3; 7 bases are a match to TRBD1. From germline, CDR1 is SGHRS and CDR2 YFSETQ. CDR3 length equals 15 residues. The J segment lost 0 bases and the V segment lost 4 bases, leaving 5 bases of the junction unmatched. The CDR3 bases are TGCGCCAGCAGCCACCCGGGACAGAGCACAGATACGCAGTATTTT. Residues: CASSHPGQSTDTQYF.

CDR3 residues: CASSFGTRTYNEQFF. The CDR3 DNA is TGTGCCAGCAGTTTCGGGACACGCACCTACAATGAGCAGTTCTTC. The chain is built from TRBV7-9 and TRBJ2-1; maybe TRBD1 (6 bases). CDR3 length: 15 residues. The germline V gene has CDR1 SEHNR and CDR2 FQNEAQ (reference sequence). The germline V and J ends were trimmed by 6 bases and 2 bases, with 14 bases remaining between them.

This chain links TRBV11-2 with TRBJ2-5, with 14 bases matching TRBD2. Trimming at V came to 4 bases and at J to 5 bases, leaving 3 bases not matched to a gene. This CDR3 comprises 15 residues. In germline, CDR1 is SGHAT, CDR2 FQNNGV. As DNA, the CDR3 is TGTGCCAGCAGCTCCGGACTAGCGGGAGGTGAGACCCAGTACTTC. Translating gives CASSSGLAGGETQYF.

The CDR3 DNA reads TGTGCCTGGAACCCCGGCAGGGGGTTGTACAATGAGCAGTTCTTC. Its translation: CAWNPGRGLYNEQFF. The rearrangement links TRBV30 to TRBJ2-1; TRBD1 matches at 7 bases. Germline V gene sequence: CDR1 GTSNPN, CDR2 SVGIG (reference sequence). The CDR3 runs 15 residues. V trimming: 4 bases; J trimming: 4 bases; junction bases outside the gene matches: 10. Using reference TRBV30 and TRBJ2-1 for the parts outside the CDR3, the full variable domain is SQTIHQWPATLVQPVGSPLSLECTVEGTSNPNLYWYRQAAGRGLQLLFYSVGIGQISSEVPQNLSASRPQDRQFILSSKKLLLSDSGFYLCAWNPGRGLYNEQFFGPGTRLTVL.

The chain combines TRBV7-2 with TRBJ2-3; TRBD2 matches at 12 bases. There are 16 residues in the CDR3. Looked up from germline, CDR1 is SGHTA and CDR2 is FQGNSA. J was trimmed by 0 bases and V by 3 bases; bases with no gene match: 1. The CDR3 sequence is CASSFGTSGSTDTQYF. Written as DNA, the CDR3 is TGTGCCAGCAGCTTTGGGACTAGCGGGAGCACAGATACGCAGTATTTT.

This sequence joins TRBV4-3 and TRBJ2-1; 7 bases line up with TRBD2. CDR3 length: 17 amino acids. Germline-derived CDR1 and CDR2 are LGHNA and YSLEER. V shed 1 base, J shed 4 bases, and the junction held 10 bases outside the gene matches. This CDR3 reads CASSQGSAGVVYNEQFF. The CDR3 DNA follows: TGCGCCAGCAGCCAAGGGTCGGCGGGAGTTGTGTACAATGAGCAGTTCTTC.

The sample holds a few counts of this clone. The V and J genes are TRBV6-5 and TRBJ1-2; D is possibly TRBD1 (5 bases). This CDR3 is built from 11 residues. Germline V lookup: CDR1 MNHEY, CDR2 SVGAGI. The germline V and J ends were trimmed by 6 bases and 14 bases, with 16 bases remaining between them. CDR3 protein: CASSQGQGRTF. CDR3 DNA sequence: TGTGCCAGCAGCCAAGGACAAGGCAGGACCTTC.

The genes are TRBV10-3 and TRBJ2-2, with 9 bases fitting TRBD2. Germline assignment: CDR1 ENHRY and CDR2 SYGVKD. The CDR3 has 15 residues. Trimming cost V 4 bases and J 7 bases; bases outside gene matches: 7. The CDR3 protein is CAISGLAGEVGELFF. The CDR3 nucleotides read TGTGCCATCAGTGGGTTAGCGGGAGAGGTCGGGGAGCTGTTTTTT.